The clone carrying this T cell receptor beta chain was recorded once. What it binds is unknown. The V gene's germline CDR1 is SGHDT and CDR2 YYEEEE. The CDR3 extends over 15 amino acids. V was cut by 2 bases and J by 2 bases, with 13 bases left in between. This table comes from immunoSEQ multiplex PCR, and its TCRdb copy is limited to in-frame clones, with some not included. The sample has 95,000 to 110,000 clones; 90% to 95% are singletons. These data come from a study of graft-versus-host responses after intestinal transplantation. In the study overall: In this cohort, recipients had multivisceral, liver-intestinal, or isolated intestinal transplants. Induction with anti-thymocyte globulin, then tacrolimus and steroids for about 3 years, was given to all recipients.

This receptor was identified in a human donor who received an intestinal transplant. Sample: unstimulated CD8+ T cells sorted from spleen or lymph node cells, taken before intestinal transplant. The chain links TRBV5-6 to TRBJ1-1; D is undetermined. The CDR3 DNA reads TGTGCCAGCAGCTTCCCCCCCATTTTAAACACTGAAGCTTTCTTT. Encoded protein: CASSFPPILNTEAFF.